This is a list of T cell receptor beta chains from one sample in a study of neurological immune-mediated disorders. A single record per CDR3 protein comes from TCRdb applying MiXCR to the 5' RACE reads. The sample yields 10,000 to 12,000 distinct CDR3 sequences, more than 20% seen once. Sequenced material: CD8+ T cells from blood. All receptors come from a woman aged 35 to 49 with multiple sclerosis. The CDR3 runs from the conserved cysteine through the conserved F or W. A D gene is named only where the DNA matches it firmly. Expanded clones are given a class, and other clones once, few, many or no size at all.

j_call clone_size d_call cdr3_length v_call cdr3_aa cdr3_nt
TRBJ2-2 - - 14 TRBV12-3/TRBV12-4 CASSFDRNTGELFF TGTGCCAGCAGTTTCGACAGGAACACCGGGGAGCTGTTTTTT
TRBJ1-2 - TRBD1 12 TRBV11-2 CASRRTGHGYTF TGTGCCAGCAGAAGGACAGGTCATGGCTACACCTTC
TRBJ1-2 many TRBD1 13 TRBV5-1 CASTLTGGYGYTF TGCGCCAGCACCCTGACAGGGGGCTATGGCTACACCTTC
TRBJ2-7 - - 11 TRBV2 CASSPTYEQYF TGTGCCAGCAGCCCCACCTACGAGCAGTACTTC
TRBJ1-1 many - 13 TRBV5-1 CASSLDRNTEAFF TGCGCCAGCAGCTTGGACAGGAACACTGAAGCTTTCTTT
TRBJ2-7 many - 18 TRBV10-3 CAISEGRTARLITYEQYF TGTGCCATCAGTGAGGGAAGGACAGCCCGCCTGATTACCTACGAGCAGTACTTC
TRBJ1-1 medium-sized TRBD1 14 TRBV15 CATTNRGRDTEAFF TGTGCCACCACCAACAGGGGTAGGGACACTGAAGCTTTCTTT
TRBJ1-5 many - 14 TRBV7-8 CASSWGGPNQPQHF TGTGCCAGCAGCTGGGGGGGACCCAATCAGCCCCAGCATTTT
TRBJ2-3 - TRBD2 14 TRBV5-1 CASSLGLAGESQYF TGCGCCAGCAGCTTGGGACTAGCCGGGGAGTCGCAGTATTTT
TRBJ1-2 - TRBD1 15 TRBV5-6 CASSLFSQGARGYTF TGTGCCAGCAGCTTGTTCAGCCAGGGGGCGCGCGGCTACACCTTC
TRBJ2-6 many - 18 TRBV15 CATTGPLRASTGANVLTF TGTGCCACCACCGGTCCACTCCGAGCTTCAACAGGGGCCAACGTCCTGACTTTC
TRBJ2-3 once - 14 TRBV7-2 CASSLERPPDTQYF TGTGCCAGCAGCTTAGAGAGGCCCCCAGATACGCAGTATTTT
TRBJ2-7 many TRBD1 15 TRBV11-2 CASSLEGTGGYEQYF TGTGCCAGCAGCTTAGAAGGGACAGGAGGGTACGAGCAGTACTTC
TRBJ1-4 medium-sized - 13 TRBV27 CASIRNLCEKLFF TGTGCCAGCATCCGAAACCTGTGTGAAAAACTGTTTTTT
TRBJ2-7 many TRBD1 15 TRBV7-9 CASSEGQGQSYEQYF TGTGCCAGCAGCGAAGGACAGGGGCAATCCTACGAGCAGTACTTC
TRBJ2-1 many - 16 TRBV11-2 CASSFVAVSSYNEQFF TGTGCCAGCAGCTTTGTAGCGGTGAGCTCCTACAATGAGCAGTTCTTC
TRBJ1-1 few - 14 TRBV5-1 CASSLGWIYTEAFF TGCGCCAGCAGCTTGGGATGGATATACACTGAAGCTTTCTTT
TRBJ1-1 many - 12 TRBV5-4 CASSLSGAEAFF TGTGCCAGCAGCTTGTCAGGGGCTGAAGCTTTCTTT
TRBJ2-3 many - 14 TRBV6-5 CASSPRPGTDTQYF TGTGCCAGCAGCCCGAGGCCTGGCACAGATACGCAGTATTTT
TRBJ2-5 many TRBD2 13 TRBV7-9 CATGGGGQETQYF TGTGCCACCGGGGGGGGGGGCCAAGAGACCCAGTACTTC
TRBJ1-2 - - 11 TRBV20-1 CSAREGYGYTF TGCAGTGCTAGAGAGGGCTATGGCTACACCTTC
TRBJ2-1 - - 12 TRBV20-1 CSARWSYNEQFF TGCAGTGCTAGGTGGTCCTACAATGAGCAGTTCTTC
TRBJ2-7 - - 13 TRBV7-9 CASSLVGPTAGYF TGTGCCAGCAGCTTAGTCGGCCCCACGGCGGGGTACTTC
TRBJ2-1 - TRBD1 15 TRBV28 CASSPADRDYNEQFF TGTGCCAGCAGTCCCGCCGACAGGGACTACAATGAGCAGTTCTTC
TRBJ2-3 medium-sized TRBD1 17 TRBV6-6 CASSSQQGAFPTDTQYF TGTGCCAGCAGTTCTCAACAGGGGGCATTCCCCACAGATACGCAGTATTTT
TRBJ1-2 many TRBD1 10 TRBV2 CASMGTVFAF TGTGCCAGCATGGGGACAGTCTTCGCCTTC
TRBJ1-1 once TRBD1 14 TRBV10-3 CAISRQGENTEAFF TGTGCCATCAGCCGACAGGGTGAGAACACTGAAGCTTTCTTT
TRBJ2-1 medium-sized - 13 TRBV9 CASRDTAEDEQFF TGTGCCAGCAGGGACACGGCCGAAGATGAGCAGTTCTTC
TRBJ1-1 many - 14 TRBV9 CASSPTGGATEAFF TGTGCCAGCAGCCCCACCGGCGGGGCCACTGAAGCTTTCTTT
TRBJ2-7 many TRBD2 15 TRBV5-1 CASSSGLAGGYEQYF TGCGCCAGCAGCTCGGGACTAGCGGGGGGATACGAGCAGTACTTC
TRBJ2-7 medium-sized - 14 TRBV9 CASSVFDSSYEQYF TGTGCCAGCAGCGTTTTCGATAGCTCCTACGAGCAGTACTTC
TRBJ2-7 many - 15 TRBV25-1 CASSDPTVDGYEQYF TGTGCCAGCAGTGACCCGACAGTAGACGGTTACGAGCAGTACTTC
TRBJ2-2 many - 15 TRBV6-4 CASSPRGASTGELFF TGTGCCAGCAGTCCCAGGGGGGCGAGCACCGGGGAGCTGTTTTTT
TRBJ2-7 - - 16 TRBV7-6 CASSFGGGRVTYEQYF TGTGCCAGCAGCTTCGGCGGGGGCAGGGTGACCTACGAGCAGTACTTC
TRBJ2-7 medium-sized TRBD1 13 TRBV4-1 CASSPDRGHEQYF TGCGCCAGCAGCCCCGACAGGGGACACGAGCAGTACTTC
TRBJ2-3 many - 12 TRBV7-9 CASSLFPDTQYF TGTGCCAGCAGCCTTTTTCCGGATACGCAGTATTTT
TRBJ2-5 once - 14 TRBV10-2 CASSRTDVQETQYF TGCGCCAGCAGTAGAACGGACGTACAAGAGACCCAGTACTTC
TRBJ2-3 many TRBD2 15 TRBV20-1 CSANSGGTTTDTQYF TGCAGTGCTAATAGCGGGGGGACAACCACAGATACGCAGTATTTT
TRBJ2-7 many - 13 TRBV12-2 CASHGQGAYEQYF TGTGCAAGTCATGGGCAGGGGGCCTACGAGCAGTACTTC
TRBJ1-3 - - 15 TRBV3-1 CASSPYRDSGNTIYF TGTGCCAGCAGCCCCTACAGGGACTCTGGAAACACCATATATTTT
TRBJ1-1 - - 14 TRBV5-1 CASSNTGNVAEAFF TGCGCCAGCAGCAACACAGGGAATGTCGCTGAAGCTTTCTTT
TRBJ2-7 medium-sized TRBD2 14 TRBV9 CASSLREETYEQYF TGTGCCAGCAGCCTACGGGAGGAGACCTACGAGCAGTACTTC
TRBJ2-2 - - 15 TRBV7-8 CASSLGGAVTGELFF TGTGCCAGCAGCTTAGGAGGGGCTGTAACCGGGGAGCTGTTTTTT
TRBJ2-1 many TRBD2 16 TRBV7-8 CASSWSPSGDNNEQFF TGTGCCAGCAGCTGGTCACCTAGCGGGGACAACAATGAGCAGTTCTTC
TRBJ1-4 medium-sized - 17 TRBV9 CASSSPLRDGENEKLFF TGTGCCAGCAGCTCGCCCCTTCGGGACGGTGAGAATGAAAAACTGTTTTTT
TRBJ1-2 medium-sized - 11 TRBV20-1 CSAGELDGYTF TGCAGTGCTGGGGAGCTGGATGGCTACACCTTC
TRBJ1-5 many TRBD1 14 TRBV7-8 CASSLLTGYQPQHF TGTGCCAGCAGCTTACTGACAGGGTATCAGCCCCAGCATTTT
TRBJ2-7 many - 14 TRBV20-1 CSAYDRFSSYEQYF TGCAGTGCTTACGACAGGTTCAGCTCCTACGAGCAGTACTTC
TRBJ2-7 medium-sized - 12 TRBV29-1 CSVIRTDYEQYF TGCAGCGTAATCCGGACAGACTACGAGCAGTACTTC